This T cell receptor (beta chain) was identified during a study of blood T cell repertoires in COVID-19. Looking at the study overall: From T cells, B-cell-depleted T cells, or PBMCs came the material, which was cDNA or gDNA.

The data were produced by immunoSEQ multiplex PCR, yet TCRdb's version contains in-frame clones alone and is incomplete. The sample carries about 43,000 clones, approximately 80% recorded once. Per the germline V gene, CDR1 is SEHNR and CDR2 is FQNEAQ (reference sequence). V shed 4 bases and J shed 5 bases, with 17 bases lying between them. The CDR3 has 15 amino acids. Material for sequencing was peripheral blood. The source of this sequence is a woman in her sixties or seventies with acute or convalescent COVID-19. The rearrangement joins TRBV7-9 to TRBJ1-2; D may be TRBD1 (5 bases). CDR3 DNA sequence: TGTGCCAGCAGCTCAGCCGGGGGGAGGACTTATGGCTACACCTTC. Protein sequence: CASSSAGGRTYGYTF.